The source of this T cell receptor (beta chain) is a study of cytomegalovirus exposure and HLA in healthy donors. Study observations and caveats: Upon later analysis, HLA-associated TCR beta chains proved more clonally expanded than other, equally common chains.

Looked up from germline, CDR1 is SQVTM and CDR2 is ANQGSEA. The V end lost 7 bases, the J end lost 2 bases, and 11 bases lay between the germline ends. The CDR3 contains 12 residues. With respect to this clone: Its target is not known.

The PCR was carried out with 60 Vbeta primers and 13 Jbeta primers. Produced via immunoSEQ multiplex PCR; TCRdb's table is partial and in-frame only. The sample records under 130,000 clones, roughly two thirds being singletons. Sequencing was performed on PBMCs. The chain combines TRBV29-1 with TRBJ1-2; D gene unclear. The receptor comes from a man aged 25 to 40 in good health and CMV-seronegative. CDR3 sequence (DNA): TGCAGCGGGGGAAGCGGAAACTATGGCTACACCTTC. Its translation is CSGGSGNYGYTF.